This TCR beta chain was sequenced for a study of Graves' ophthalmopathy and Graves' hyperthyroidism (dated 2018 in TCRdb). At the level of the whole study: Peripheral blood was collected before any treatment was given, at the time of initial diagnosis. TCR beta repertoire signatures were used to distinguish Graves' ophthalmopathy from Graves' hyperthyroidism and to predict progression to ophthalmopathy. In total, 135 blood samples were TCR-sequenced: fewer than 50 ophthalmopathy, approximately 80 hyperthyroidism and about 17 hyperthyroidism-to-ophthalmopathy patients. To explore V-J signatures distinguishing ophthalmopathy from hyperthyroidism, a discovery set of under 110 patients (roughly 45 ophthalmopathy, over 55 stable hyperthyroidism) was enrolled. For independent validation, a separate cohort was made up of roughly 19 hyperthyroidism patients plus 17 patients who later progressed from hyperthyroidism to ophthalmopathy. T-cell repertoires of thyroid tissue and blood were compared in 5 or 6 hyperthyroidism patients. Following sampling, methimazole starting at 30 mg daily was administered to hyperthyroidism patients, and high-dose intravenous methylprednisolone was administered to ophthalmopathy patients.

CDR1 and CDR2 (SNHLY, FYNNEI) derive from the germline V gene. V and J lose 7 bases and 2 bases, and a span of 10 bases separates them. From the cysteine through the phenylalanine, the CDR3 covers 13 amino acids. Left in the record is the CDR3 DNA by itself, 39 bases read in frame from the first base. Notes on this clonotype: It has no known antigen specificity. No base qualities exist here, and no much larger clone lies one base off it.

TCR beta CDR3 regions were amplified from RNA transcripts for repertoire sequencing. A first-round RT-PCR used HTBI primers with the Qiagen OneStep RT-PCR kit, followed by a second-round multiplex PCR, size selection and purification. The libraries underwent paired-end sequencing with 100 bp reads on an Illumina HiSeq2000. The authors processed their data as follows. SOAPnuke was used to process the reads, throwing out any read that had adapters, had uncalled bases, had a mean Phred below 15, or lacked an exact constant-primer or identifier match. COPE v1.2.5 was used to merge high-quality paired reads. Each unique nucleotide sequence was treated as a clonotype, and MiTCR v1.1 was used to align the clonotypes to the IMGT TRB V, D and J references. The analysis was limited to V-J combinations with a frequency above 0.0001, which together covered 99.2% of repertoires. For each V-J combination, a TCR clonal expansion and chaos score was defined as the ratio of F50 clonal expansion to chaos observed in the TCRdist matrix. Welch's t-statistics and random forest were used to reduce features to 10 to 15 V-J combinations, which were fed into a naive Bayes classifier. Thyroid-blood repertoire similarity was quantified with the Morisita-Horn index. The public reads were quality trimmed at Q25 with fastp and then assembled into clones with MiXCR by TCRdb, keeping productive beta chains. Each record represents a unique CDR3 protein, reported with the most common genes and DNA among its rows. TCRdb, rather than the study authors, made the V and J calls. The sample includes 52,000 or so distinct CDR3 sequences, with roughly 46% observed a single time. Roughly 5% of the sample goes to the ten largest clones.

Points the paper makes about the study in general: Most expanded thyroid clonotypes with frequency above 0.001 were also detected in blood, suggesting blood repertoires may reflect the thyroid immune response. The 13-signature model separated ophthalmopathy from stable hyperthyroidism with approximately 90% sensitivity and 81.08% specificity in cross-validation, and 80%/75% in the test set. In validation, the model predicted ophthalmopathy progression with over 60% sensitivity and roughly 78% specificity; 12 predicted patients were CT-confirmed with GO in a median of about 7.1 months. Sample size was not statistically predetermined, and group allocation was not concealed from the investigators.

Ophthalmopathy patients had moderately to severely active disease, Clinical Activity Score of at least 3, NOSPECS grade of at least 4, and disease duration under 3 months. Patients with other autoimmune diseases, uncontrolled infections, pregnancy or lactation were excluded from the study. Diagnosis was based on clinical symptoms, serum thyroxine, TRAb, thyroid ultrasound and orbital computed tomography. PBMCs were isolated from 8 to 10 ml of fresh peripheral blood by Ficoll-Paque density gradient centrifugation. Total RNA was extracted with Trizol reagent and quality-checked on an Agilent 2100 Bioanalyzer.

Sequencing used peripheral blood. The chain joins TRBV2 to TRBJ2-3; TRBD1 is possibly the D segment (5 matching bases). This receptor was taken from an adult woman with Graves' ophthalmopathy. The CDR3 region has the sequence CASTRAPTDTQYF. The DNA sequence reads TGTGCCAGCACCAGGGCCCCCACAGATACGCAGTATTTT.